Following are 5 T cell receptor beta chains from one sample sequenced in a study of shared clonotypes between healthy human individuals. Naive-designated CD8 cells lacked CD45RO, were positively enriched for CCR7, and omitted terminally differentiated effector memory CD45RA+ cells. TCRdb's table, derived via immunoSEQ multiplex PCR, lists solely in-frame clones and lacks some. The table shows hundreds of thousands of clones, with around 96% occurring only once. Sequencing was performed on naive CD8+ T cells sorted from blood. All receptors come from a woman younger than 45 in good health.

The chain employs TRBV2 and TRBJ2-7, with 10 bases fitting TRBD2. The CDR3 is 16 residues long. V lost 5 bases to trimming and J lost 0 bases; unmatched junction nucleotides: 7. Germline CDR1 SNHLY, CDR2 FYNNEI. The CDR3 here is CASSPRTSGSSYEQYF. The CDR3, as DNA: TGTGCCAGCAGTCCGAGGACTAGCGGCAGCTCCTACGAGCAGTACTTC. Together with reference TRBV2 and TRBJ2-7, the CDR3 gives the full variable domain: EPEVTQTPSHQVTQMGQEVILRCVPISNHLYFYWYRQILGQKVEFLVSFYNNEISEKSEIFDDQFSVERPDGSNFTLKIRSTKLEDSAMYFCASSPRTSGSSYEQYFGPGTRLTVT.

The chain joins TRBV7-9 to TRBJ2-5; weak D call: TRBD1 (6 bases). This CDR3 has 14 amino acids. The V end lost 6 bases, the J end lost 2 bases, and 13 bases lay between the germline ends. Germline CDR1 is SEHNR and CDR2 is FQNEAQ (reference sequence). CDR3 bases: TGTGCCAGCAGTGATGACAGGAGTCAAGAGACCCAGTACTTC. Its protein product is CASSDDRSQETQYF.

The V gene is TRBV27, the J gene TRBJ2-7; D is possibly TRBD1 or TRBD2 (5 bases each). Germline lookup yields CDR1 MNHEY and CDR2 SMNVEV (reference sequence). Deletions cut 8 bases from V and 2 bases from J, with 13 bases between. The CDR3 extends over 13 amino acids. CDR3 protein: CASRGRGTYEQYF. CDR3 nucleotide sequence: TGTGCCAGCCGGGGACGGGGCACCTACGAGCAGTACTTC.

CDR3 nucleotides: TGTGCCAGCAGCTTTTTCGGGACCTACAATGAGCAGTTCTTC. Its protein product is CASSFFGTYNEQFF. The chain is built from TRBV11-2 and TRBJ2-1; possible D gene TRBD2, 5 bases. The CDR3 consists of 14 residues. With 3 bases removed from V and 2 bases from J, the gap between germline ends came to 8 bases. Germline CDR1 and CDR2: SGHAT and FQNNGV.

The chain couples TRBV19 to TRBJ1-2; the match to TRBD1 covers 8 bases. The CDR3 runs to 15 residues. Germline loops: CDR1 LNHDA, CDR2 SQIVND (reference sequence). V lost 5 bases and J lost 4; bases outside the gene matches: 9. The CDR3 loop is CASSSGSGGFYGYTF. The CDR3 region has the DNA TGTGCCAGTAGTTCCGGGTCAGGGGGCTTCTATGGCTACACCTTC.